A single sample is the source of the 19 T cell receptor beta chains below, sequenced in a study of shared clonotypes between healthy human individuals. The data were produced by immunoSEQ multiplex PCR, yet TCRdb's version contains in-frame clones alone and is incomplete. This table has fewer than 600,000 clones, 79% appearing once. The sample consisted of PBMCs. The source of these receptors is a woman aged 40 to 50 in good health. Some clones in this sample may be carry-over from other donors' samples.

For this clone: This sample also contains other DNA sequences that code for the same CDR3. The V gene is TRBV2, the J gene TRBJ1-5; D uncertain. The CDR3 runs to 12 residues. Germline values: CDR1 SNHLY, CDR2 FYNNEI. V was cut by 0 bases and J by 3 bases, with 0 bases left in between. Here the CDR3 DNA reads TGTGCCAGCAGTGAAGCCAATCAGCCCCAGCATTTT. Amino acid sequence: CASSEANQPQHF.

The chain links TRBV5-5 to TRBJ1-4; D might be TRBD1 (5 bases). There are 14 residues in the CDR3. V was clipped by 4 bases and J by 8 bases, with 15 bases between them. Germline loops: CDR1 SGHKS, CDR2 YYEKEE (reference sequence). CDR3 loop: CASSDRLDGEKLFF. DNA for the CDR3: TGTGCCAGCAGCGACAGATTGGACGGAGAAAAACTGTTTTTT.

The chain is built from TRBV19 and TRBJ2-1; perhaps TRBD2 as D (6 bases). The germline V and J ends were trimmed by 5 bases and 10 bases, with 18 bases remaining between them. The CDR3 is made up of 14 amino acids. Per the germline V gene, CDR1 is LNHDA and CDR2 is SQIVND (reference sequence). The CDR3 DNA reads as TGTGCCAGTAGTCGGGCTGGGCTACGGGGGGAGCAGTTCTTC. Amino acids: CASSRAGLRGEQFF.

This clone has only a few counts. The same CDR3 arises from other DNA sequences in this sample as well. The chain recombines TRBV15 with TRBJ2-3; D call uncertain. V lost 0 bases and J lost 0, with 7 bases in between. CDR3 size: 15 residues. Germline V gene lookup returns CDR1 LNHNV and CDR2 YYDKDF (reference sequence). The CDR3 loop is CATSRDGSSTDTQYF. DNA for the CDR3: TGTGCCACCAGCAGAGATGGATCTAGCACAGATACGCAGTATTTT. The entire variable domain, with the rest obtained from reference TRBV15 and TRBJ2-3, is as follows: DAMVIQNPRYQVTQFGKPVTLSCSQTLNHNVMYWYQQKSSQAPKLLFHYYDKDFNNEADTPDNFQSRRPNTSFCFLDIRSPGLGDTAMYLCATSRDGSSTDTQYFGPGTRLTVL.

The chain uses TRBV5-4 and TRBJ1-1; D not certain. CDR3 length: 15 amino acids. V shed 0 bases and J shed 1 base, with 10 bases lying between them. Germline V gene lookup returns CDR1 SGHNT and CDR2 YYREEE (reference sequence). The CDR3 region has the DNA TGTGCCAGCAGCTTGGCGGCAGAGACGAACACTGAAGCTTTCTTT. Residues: CASSLAAETNTEAFF.

CDR3 coding DNA: TGTGCCAGCAGTTTGCGGGCTGAGCAGTTCTTC. Protein sequence: CASSLRAEQFF. V is TRBV28 and J is TRBJ2-1; a possible D gene is TRBD2 (5 bases). This CDR3 spans 11 amino acids. The ends were cut back, 3 bases at V and 9 bases at J, with 6 bases in the middle. CDR1 is MDHEN, CDR2 SYDVKM, per germline.

V and J are TRBV15 and TRBJ1-3; D not certain. Trimming stripped 0 bases from V and 6 bases from J, with 9 bases between. Germline values: CDR1 LNHNV, CDR2 YYDKDF (reference sequence). The CDR3 consists of 14 residues. The CDR3 protein is CATSRDRAENTIYF. DNA of the CDR3: TGTGCCACCAGCAGAGATCGGGCGGAAAACACCATATATTTT.

V gene TRBV5-1 combines with J gene TRBJ1-6; 7 bases line up with TRBD1. There are 15 residues in the CDR3. V lost 0 bases, J lost 9 bases, and 6 bases stayed unmatched. The germline V gene encodes CDR1 SGHRS and CDR2 YFSETQ. DNA for the CDR3: TGCGCCAGCAGCTTGGAGTGGACAGGTCGTTCACCCCTCCACTTT. It codes for CASSLEWTGRSPLHF.

The chain links TRBV7-9 to TRBJ1-1, with TRBD1 as a possible D gene (5 bases). The CDR3 has 14 residues. Trimming took off 3 bases at V and 4 bases at J, with 12 bases between the two ends. The V gene's germline CDR1 is SEHNR and CDR2 FQNEAQ (reference sequence). The CDR3 sequence is CASSFRQGGTEAFF. In DNA, the CDR3 is TGTGCCAGCAGCTTTCGGCAGGGTGGCACTGAAGCTTTCTTT.

This clone was counted between two and nine times. The chain carries TRBV27 and TRBJ2-1, with no clear D. The germline gives CDR1 MNHEY, CDR2 SMNVEV (reference sequence). V shed 6 bases and J shed 0 bases, with 18 bases lying between them. This CDR3 spans 17 amino acids. This chain's CDR3 is CASSSDPRQFSYNEQFF. The CDR3 DNA reads as TGTGCCAGCAGCTCGGACCCCCGGCAGTTCTCCTACAATGAGCAGTTCTTC.

V and J are TRBV19 and TRBJ1-2; possible D gene TRBD1, 5 bases. The CDR3 has 12 residues. Trimming took off 2 bases at V and 7 bases at J, with 8 bases between the two ends. Germline lookup yields CDR1 LNHDA and CDR2 SQIVND (reference sequence). The chain's CDR3 is CASSISGSGYTF. CDR3 coding DNA: TGTGCCAGTAGTATATCAGGGAGTGGCTACACCTTC.

The V gene is TRBV19, the J gene TRBJ2-1, with unresolved D. CDR1 is LNHDA, CDR2 SQIVND, per germline (reference sequence). The CDR3 runs to 13 residues. V was pared by 3 bases and J by 8 bases, with 11 bases between. The CDR3, as DNA: TGTGCCAGTAGTATTTTGCGAAGGGATGAGCAGTTCTTC. Protein: CASSILRRDEQFF.

The gene calls are TRBV6-6 and TRBJ1-6; no reliable D call. The CDR3 runs 14 residues. The germline V gene encodes CDR1 MNHNY and CDR2 SVGAGI (reference sequence). Trimming left V 3 bases short and J 7 bases short, with 10 bases between. CDR3 coding DNA: TGTGCCAGCAGTTATTGGGGTGAAAATTCACCCCTCCACTTT. This gives the protein CASSYWGENSPLHF.

The chain has TRBV5-4 and TRBJ2-5, with 8 bases matching TRBD1. CDR1 SGHNT and CDR2 YYREEE come from the germline V gene (reference sequence). The CDR3 extends over 14 amino acids. V lost 3 bases, J lost 2 bases, and 3 bases stayed unmatched. The CDR3 loop is CASSSGQGQETQYF. The CDR3 nucleotides read TGTGCCAGCAGCTCAGGACAGGGTCAAGAGACCCAGTACTTC.

The chain employs TRBV19 and TRBJ2-7, with 10 nucleotides matching TRBD1. Germline V gives CDR1 LNHDA, CDR2 SQIVND (reference sequence). Trimming cost V 5 bases and J 5 bases; bases outside gene matches: 9. CDR3 length: 15 amino acids. The CDR3 DNA reads as TGTGCCAGTAGTTCGCAGCCCGGGACAGGGGACGAGCAGTACTTC. Translating gives CASSSQPGTGDEQYF.

The rearrangement joins TRBV6-5 to TRBJ1-4, with D perhaps TRBD1 (5 bases). V was clipped by 6 bases and J by 7 bases, with 15 bases between them. The length of the CDR3 is 14 residues. Germline V gene data show CDR1 as MNHEY and CDR2 as SVGAGI. The CDR3 here is CASSSGPSGEKLFF. CDR3 DNA sequence: TGTGCCAGCAGCTCGGGACCGTCGGGTGAAAAACTGTTTTTT.

The chain employs TRBV28 and TRBJ2-4; unclear D gene. This CDR3 is built from 16 residues. The germline gives CDR1 MDHEN, CDR2 SYDVKM. V was cut by 1 base and J by 0 bases, with 10 bases left in between. The CDR3 sequence: CASSLSYGPAKNIQYF. The CDR3 DNA reads as TGTGCCAGCAGTTTATCCTACGGGCCAGCCAAAAACATTCAGTACTTC.

This clone was picked up a small number of times. V is TRBV7-9 and J is TRBJ2-7; D remains unclear. Germline CDR1 and CDR2: SEHNR and FQNEAQ (reference sequence). V was cut by 5 bases and J by 3 bases, with 5 bases left in between. The length of the CDR3 is 11 residues. CDR3 DNA sequence: TGTGCCAGCAGCCATCGCTACGAGCAGTACTTC. It is translated as CASSHRYEQYF.

This rearrangement joins TRBV5-3 to TRBJ2-1; 9 bases map to TRBD2. TRBV5-3 qualifies as an ORF whose function is uncertain. Trimming took 4 bases from V and 12 from J; bases not matched to a gene: 5. This CDR3 region has 12 residues. The CDR3 here is CARSTNSGRQFF. The CDR3 DNA reads as TGTGCCAGAAGCACGAATAGCGGGAGGCAGTTCTTC.